This T cell receptor beta chain originates from a study of blood T cells in healthy people across ages. Findings and limits, study-wide: Diversity figures based on one million T cells were deemed too low.

For the second PCR, which ran for roughly 6 to 12 cycles, a sample-barcoded 5' primer and a J-beta primer mix were used. In TCRdb, the 5' RACE reads were re-called with MiXCR into one record per CDR3 protein. The table has around 900,000 distinct CDR3 sequences, 29% seen once. The CDR3 is made up of 14 amino acids. Germline CDR1 reads SGHTA; CDR2 reads FQGNSA. V was clipped by 5 bases and J by 4 bases, with 14 bases between them. Turning to this clonotype: No antigen is known for it. A much larger clonotype is one base distant, so this may be a read error.

The TCR comes from a woman of 80 years or more in good health. Input material: blood. V usage is TRBV7-2 and J usage is TRBJ1-2; the D is unclear. The CDR3 here is CASSPDGSGYGYTF. The CDR3 DNA reads TGTGCCAGCAGCCCCGATGGGAGCGGCTATGGCTACACCTTC.